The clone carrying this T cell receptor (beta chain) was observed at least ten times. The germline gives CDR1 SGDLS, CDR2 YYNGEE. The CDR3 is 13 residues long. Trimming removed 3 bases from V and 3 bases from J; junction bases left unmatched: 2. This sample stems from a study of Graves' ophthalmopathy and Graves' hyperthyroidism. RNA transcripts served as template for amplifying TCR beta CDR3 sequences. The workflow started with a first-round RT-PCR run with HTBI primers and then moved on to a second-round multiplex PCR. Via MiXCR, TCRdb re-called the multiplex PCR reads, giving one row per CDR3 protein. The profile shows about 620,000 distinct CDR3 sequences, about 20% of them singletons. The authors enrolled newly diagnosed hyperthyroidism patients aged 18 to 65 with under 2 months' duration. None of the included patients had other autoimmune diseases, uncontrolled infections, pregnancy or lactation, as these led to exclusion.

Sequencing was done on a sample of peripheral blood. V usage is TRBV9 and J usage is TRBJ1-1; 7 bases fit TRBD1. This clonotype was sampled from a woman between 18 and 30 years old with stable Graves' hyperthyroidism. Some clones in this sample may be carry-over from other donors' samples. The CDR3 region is CASSGGQYTEAFF. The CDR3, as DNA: TGTGCCAGCAGCGGGGGACAGTACACTGAAGCTTTCTTT.